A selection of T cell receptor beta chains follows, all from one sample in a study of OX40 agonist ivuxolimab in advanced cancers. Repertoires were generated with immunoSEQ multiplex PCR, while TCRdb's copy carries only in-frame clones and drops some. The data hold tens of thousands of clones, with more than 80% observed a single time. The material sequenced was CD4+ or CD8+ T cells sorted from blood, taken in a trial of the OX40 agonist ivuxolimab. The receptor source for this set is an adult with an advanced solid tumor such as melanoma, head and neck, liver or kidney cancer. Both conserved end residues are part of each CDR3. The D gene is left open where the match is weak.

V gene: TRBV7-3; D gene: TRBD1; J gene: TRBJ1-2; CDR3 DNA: TGTGCCAGCAGCTTAAGGACAGGGGCGGATGGCTACACCTTC; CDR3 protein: CASSLRTGADGYTF
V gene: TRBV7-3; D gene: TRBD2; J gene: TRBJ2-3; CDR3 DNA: TGTGCCAGCAGGAGGACTAGCGGGGACCGGGATACGCAGTATTTT; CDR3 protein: CASRRTSGDRDTQYF
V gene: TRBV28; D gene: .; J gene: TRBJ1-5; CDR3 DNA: TGTGCCAGCAGTTTCGGGCTAGTAGGCAATCAGCCCCAGCATTTT; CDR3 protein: CASSFGLVGNQPQHF
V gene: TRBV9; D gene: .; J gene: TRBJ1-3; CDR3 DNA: TGTGCCAGCAGCGCAATGGCTGGAAACACCATATATTTT; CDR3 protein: CASSAMAGNTIYF
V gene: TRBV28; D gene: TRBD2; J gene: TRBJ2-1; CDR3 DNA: TGTGCCAGCAGTTTATCCCCTAGCGGGATCGATGAGCAGTTCTTC; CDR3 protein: CASSLSPSGIDEQFF
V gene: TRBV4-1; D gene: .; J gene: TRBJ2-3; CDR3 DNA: TGCGCCAGCAGCCCTCTCGACCGCGGGAGCACAGATACGCAGTATTTT; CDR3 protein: CASSPLDRGSTDTQYF
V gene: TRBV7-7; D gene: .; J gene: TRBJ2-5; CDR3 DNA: TGTGCTAGCAGCTTAGGGACCTTTAAGGGGTTCCAAGAGACCCAGTACTTC; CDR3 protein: CASSLGTFKGFQETQYF
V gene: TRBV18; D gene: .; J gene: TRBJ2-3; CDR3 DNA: TGTGCCAGCTCGGGAACTTCGACAGGCAGCACAGATACGCAGTATTTT; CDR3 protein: CASSGTSTGSTDTQYF
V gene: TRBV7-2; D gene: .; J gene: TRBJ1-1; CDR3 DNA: TGTGCCAGCAGCCGGCAGGTTCTAAACACTGAAGCTTTCTTT; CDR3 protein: CASSRQVLNTEAFF
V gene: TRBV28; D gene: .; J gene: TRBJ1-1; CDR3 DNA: TGTGCCAGCAGTACCAGCTCGCCTCCGGGTCTAGAAGCTTTCTTT; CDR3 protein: CASSTSSPPGLEAFF
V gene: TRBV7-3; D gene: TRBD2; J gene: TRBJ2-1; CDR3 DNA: TGTGCCAGCAGCTTGGGGGCGGGAGGGTCCCAAAGCTCCTACAATGAGCAGTTCTTC; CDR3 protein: CASSLGAGGSQSSYNEQFF
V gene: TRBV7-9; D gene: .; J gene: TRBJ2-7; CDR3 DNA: TGTGCCAGCAGCTTTTCTTCCTACGAGCAGTACTTC; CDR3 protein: CASSFSSYEQYF
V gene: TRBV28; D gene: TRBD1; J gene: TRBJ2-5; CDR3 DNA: TGTGCCAGCAGAGGCGGGACAGGGGAAGAGACCCAGTACTTC; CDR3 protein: CASRGGTGEETQYF
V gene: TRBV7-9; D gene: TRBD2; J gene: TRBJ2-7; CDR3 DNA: TGTGCCAGCAGCCCGCGGCCGGGACTAGCGGGAGGGTGGGAGCAGTACTTC; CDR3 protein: CASSPRPGLAGGWEQYF
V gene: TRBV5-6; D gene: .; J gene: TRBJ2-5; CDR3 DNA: TGTGCCAGCAGTATGACACTAACGGAGACCCAGTACTTC; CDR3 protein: CASSMTLTETQYF
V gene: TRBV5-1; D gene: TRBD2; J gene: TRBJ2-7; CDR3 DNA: TGCGCCAGCAGCTTGGAAGCGGGAGTGTACTACGAGCAGTACTTC; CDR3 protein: CASSLEAGVYYEQYF
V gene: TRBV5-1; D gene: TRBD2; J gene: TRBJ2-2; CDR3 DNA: TGCGCCAGCAGCTCGGGACTACCTCCCACCGGGGAGCTGTTTTTT; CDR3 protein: CASSSGLPPTGELFF
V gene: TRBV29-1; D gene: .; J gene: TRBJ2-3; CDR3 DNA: TGCAGCGTTGAACAAGATACGCAGTATTTT; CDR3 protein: CSVEQDTQYF